This TCR beta chain is from a study of Graves' ophthalmopathy and Graves' hyperthyroidism (dated by TCRdb to the late 2010s). As for the study more broadly: Peripheral blood was collected before any treatment was given, at the time of initial diagnosis. To tell Graves' ophthalmopathy apart from Graves' hyperthyroidism, and to predict which patients would progress to ophthalmopathy, the study relied on TCR beta repertoire signatures. Once sampling was done, hyperthyroidism patients were given methimazole at a starting dose of 30 mg daily, while ophthalmopathy patients were given high-dose intravenous methylprednisolone. In five or six hyperthyroidism patients, the T-cell repertoire of thyroid tissue was compared with the T-cell repertoire of blood. In total, 135 blood samples were TCR-sequenced: 40 to 45 ophthalmopathy, some 72 hyperthyroidism and roughly 17 hyperthyroidism-to-ophthalmopathy patients. An independent validation cohort was composed of 18 hyperthyroidism patients and roughly 16 patients who later progressed from hyperthyroidism to ophthalmopathy. To explore V-J signatures that distinguish ophthalmopathy from hyperthyroidism, a discovery set of 100 patients was enrolled, made up of under 50 with ophthalmopathy and 57 with stable hyperthyroidism.

About this clonotype itself: Which antigen it targets is not known. Base qualities are missing; no much larger clone stands one base away.

The investigation overall reported the following: Most of the expanded thyroid clonotypes with a frequency above 0.001 were also detected in blood, and it was suggested that the thyroid immune response may be reflected by blood repertoires. In validation, the model predicted ophthalmopathy progression with more than 55% sensitivity and around 72% specificity; fewer than 15 predicted patients were CT-confirmed with GO in a median of approximately six months. No statistical method was used to predetermine the sample size, and group allocation was not hidden from the investigators. In cross-validation, the 13-signature model distinguished ophthalmopathy from stable hyperthyroidism with 87.88% sensitivity and 81.08% specificity, while in the test set the corresponding values were roughly 80% and 75%.

TCR beta CDR3 regions were amplified from RNA transcripts for repertoire sequencing. HTBI primers and the Qiagen OneStep RT-PCR kit were used in a first-round RT-PCR, which was followed by a second-round multiplex PCR, size selection and purification. The libraries underwent paired-end sequencing with 100 bp reads on an Illumina HiSeq2000. Under the source paper's analysis protocol: SOAPnuke was used to process the reads, throwing out any read that had adapters, had uncalled bases, had a mean Phred below 15, or lacked an exact constant-primer or identifier match. COPE v1.2.5 was used to merge high-quality paired reads. Each unique nucleotide sequence was defined as a clonotype, and clonotypes were aligned to IMGT TRB V, D and J references with MiTCR v1.1. Analysis was restricted to V-J combinations with a frequency above 0.0001, which covered roughly 99% of repertoires. For each V-J combination, a TCR clonal expansion and chaos score was defined as F50 clonal expansion divided by the chaos observed in the TCRdist matrix. Welch's t-statistics and random forest were used to reduce features to more than ten V-J combinations, which were fed into a naive Bayes classifier. The Morisita-Horn index was used to measure how similar the thyroid and blood repertoires were. Using fastp at Q25 and MiXCR, TCRdb reprocessed the public reads and kept productive beta chains. Records with the same CDR3 protein are collapsed into one entry carrying the most frequent genes and DNA. TCRdb's processing, not the authors' own work, is the source of the V and J calls. The sample table holds roughly 700,000 distinct CDR3 sequences, of which roughly two fifths were seen once. Approximately 43% of the sample rests with the top ten.

A distance of 12 bases separates the germline ends of V and J, which lose 3 bases and 1 base respectively. Taken from cysteine to phenylalanine, the CDR3 has 15 residues. Just the 45-base CDR3 DNA is kept, in frame starting at base 1. Via the germline V gene (reference sequence), CDR1 is LNHDA and CDR2 SQIVND. Ophthalmopathy patients had moderately to severely active disease, Clinical Activity Score of at least 3, NOSPECS grade of at least 4, and disease duration under 3 months. Patients were excluded if they had other autoimmune diseases, uncontrolled infections, pregnancy or lactation. Clinical symptoms, serum thyroxine, TRAb, thyroid ultrasound and orbital computed tomography were used for diagnosis. Using Ficoll-Paque density gradient centrifugation, PBMCs were isolated from roughly 9.2 ml of fresh peripheral blood. Trizol reagent was used to extract the total RNA, and its quality was then checked on an Agilent 2100 Bioanalyzer.

This TCR was sampled from an adult man with Graves' ophthalmopathy. Here the chain combines TRBV19 and TRBJ1-1; there is no confident call for the D gene. What was sequenced was peripheral blood. Here is the DNA: TGTGCCAGTAGTATCGACATCTCGTGGAACACTGAAGCTTTCTTT. Its protein is CASSIDISWNTEAFF.